A selection of T cell receptor beta chains follows, all from one sample in a study of T cell responses to AZD1222 COVID-19 vaccine. TCRdb keeps only in-frame clones here, not all; method: immunoSEQ multiplex PCR. The sample carries about 260,000 clones, 85% to 95% recorded once. This specimen consisted of peripheral blood, obtained on day 0 of AZD1222 vaccination. All receptors come from an adult in good health. Each CDR3 is given with its conserved first and last residue. D genes are given only for firm matches. Expanded clones are given a class, and other clones once, few, many or no size at all.

j_gene: TRBJ2-1
d_gene: NA
v_gene: TRBV2
abundance: NA
CDR3aa: CASIRGGQFF
CDR3nt: TGTGCCAGCATCAGGGGAGGGCAGTTCTTC

j_gene: TRBJ1-2
d_gene: NA
v_gene: TRBV3-1/TRBV3-2
abundance: NA
CDR3aa: CASSQVHYGYTF
CDR3nt: TGTGCCAGCAGCCAAGTTCACTATGGCTACACCTTC

j_gene: TRBJ1-3
d_gene: NA
v_gene: TRBV19
abundance: NA
CDR3aa: CASRDLGSGNTIYF
CDR3nt: TGTGCCAGTAGGGACCTCGGCTCTGGAAACACCATATATTTT

j_gene: TRBJ2-1
d_gene: NA
v_gene: TRBV11-2
abundance: NA
CDR3aa: CASSSISRSRGQFF
CDR3nt: TGTGCCAGCAGCTCCATCTCCCGGAGTCGGGGTCAGTTCTTC

j_gene: TRBJ1-1
d_gene: NA
v_gene: TRBV15
abundance: NA
CDR3aa: CATSRDPLRTVNTEAFF
CDR3nt: TGTGCCACCAGCAGAGATCCCCTCAGGACGGTGAACACTGAAGCTTTCTTT

j_gene: TRBJ1-1
d_gene: TRBD1
v_gene: TRBV18
abundance: NA
CDR3aa: CASSPLTGVESTEAFF
CDR3nt: TGTGCCAGCTCACCGCTGACAGGGGTTGAGAGCACTGAAGCTTTCTTT

j_gene: TRBJ1-5
d_gene: NA
v_gene: TRBV2
abundance: NA
CDR3aa: CASRDFRGNQPQHF
CDR3nt: TGTGCCAGCAGGGATTTTCGGGGCAATCAGCCCCAGCATTTT

j_gene: TRBJ2-7
d_gene: NA
v_gene: TRBV14
abundance: NA
CDR3aa: CASSQGAGQTYEQYF
CDR3nt: TGTGCCAGCAGCCAGGGCGCAGGACAGACCTACGAGCAGTACTTC

j_gene: TRBJ1-2
d_gene: NA
v_gene: TRBV21-1
abundance: NA
CDR3aa: CASSPGTDNYGYTF
CDR3nt: TGTGCCAGCAGCCCCGGGACAGATAACTATGGCTACACCTTC

j_gene: TRBJ1-2
d_gene: TRBD1
v_gene: TRBV3-1/TRBV3-2
abundance: NA
CDR3aa: CASMSGGNGYTF
CDR3nt: TGTGCCAGCATGTCAGGGGGCAATGGCTACACCTTC

j_gene: TRBJ2-5
d_gene: NA
v_gene: TRBV15
abundance: NA
CDR3aa: CATRSRPSNQETQYF
CDR3nt: TGTGCCACCAGGTCCCGGCCTTCTAACCAAGAGACCCAGTACTTC

j_gene: TRBJ2-7
d_gene: NA
v_gene: TRBV7-9
abundance: NA
CDR3aa: CASSLGGNIYEQYF
CDR3nt: TGTGCCAGCAGCTTGGGCGGGAATATCTACGAGCAGTACTTC

j_gene: TRBJ2-7
d_gene: NA
v_gene: TRBV27
abundance: NA
CDR3aa: CASRTLEEGEEQYF
CDR3nt: TGTGCCAGCCGTACTCTCGAGGAAGGGGAGGAGCAGTACTTC

j_gene: TRBJ1-6
d_gene: NA
v_gene: TRBV3-1/TRBV3-2
abundance: NA
CDR3aa: CASSQGWGAESPLHF
CDR3nt: TGTGCCAGCAGCCAAGGGTGGGGGGCCGAGTCACCCCTCCACTTT

j_gene: TRBJ2-3
d_gene: TRBD2
v_gene: TRBV6-6
abundance: NA
CDR3aa: CASSPRTSRWWADTQYF
CDR3nt: TGTGCCAGCAGTCCAAGGACTAGCAGGTGGTGGGCAGATACGCAGTATTTT

j_gene: TRBJ2-3
d_gene: NA
v_gene: TRBV15
abundance: NA
CDR3aa: CATSTGARGSTDTQYF
CDR3nt: TGTGCCACCAGCACGGGGGCCCGCGGTAGTACAGATACGCAGTATTTT

j_gene: TRBJ2-1
d_gene: TRBD1
v_gene: TRBV7-2
abundance: NA
CDR3aa: CASSPPGQAQFF
CDR3nt: TGTGCCAGCAGCCCGCCGGGACAGGCGCAGTTCTTC

j_gene: TRBJ2-7
d_gene: NA
v_gene: TRBV6-2/TRBV6-3
abundance: NA
CDR3aa: CASSYLQDYEQYF
CDR3nt: TGTGCCAGCAGTTACCTACAAGACTACGAGCAGTACTTC

j_gene: TRBJ1-1
d_gene: NA
v_gene: TRBV18
abundance: NA
CDR3aa: CASSPGTSGTEAFF
CDR3nt: TGTGCCAGCTCACCGGGCACCAGCGGCACTGAAGCTTTCTTT

j_gene: TRBJ2-7
d_gene: TRBD1
v_gene: TRBV19
abundance: NA
CDR3aa: CASSIAGTGIHEQYF
CDR3nt: TGTGCCAGTAGTATTGCCGGGACAGGGATCCACGAGCAGTACTTC

j_gene: TRBJ1-2
d_gene: TRBD1
v_gene: TRBV28
abundance: many
CDR3aa: CASSLRGLDGYTF
CDR3nt: TGTGCCAGCAGTTTGAGGGGGCTCGATGGCTACACCTTC

j_gene: TRBJ2-2
d_gene: NA
v_gene: TRBV20-1
abundance: NA
CDR3aa: CSASRVTDTGELFF
CDR3nt: TGCAGTGCTAGTCGCGTTACCGACACCGGGGAGCTGTTTTTT